This T cell receptor beta chain was obtained from a study of blood T cell repertoires in COVID-19. The wider study: Sources were T cells, B-cell-depleted T cells, or PBMCs; the material itself was cDNA or gDNA.

In the original processing: Researchers report that nucleated cell counts were estimated from reference gene primer amplification. TCRdb's table, derived via immunoSEQ multiplex PCR, lists solely in-frame clones and lacks some. The V and J calls and the clone size are those of that table, but D and trimming were determined from the DNA. The sample has 55,000 to 70,000 clones, around 87% seen once. The TCR was taken from a man aged 60 to 69 with acute or convalescent COVID-19. Sequences were obtained from peripheral blood.

In nucleotides, the CDR3 is TGTGCCACCAGCTTCTACGCGAGTATCCAAGAGACCCAGTACTTC. This translates into CATSFYASIQETQYF. The chain carries TRBV15 and TRBJ2-5, with unresolved D. With 5 bases removed from V and 1 base from J, the gap between germline ends came to 14 bases. Germline CDR1 is LNHNV and CDR2 is YYDKDF (reference sequence). The CDR3 covers 15 residues.